Listed below are T cell receptor beta chains from one sample, sequenced in a study of T cells after yellow fever vaccination. TCRdb re-called the 5' RACE reads with MiXCR, one entry per CDR3 protein. Of 160,000 or so distinct CDR3 sequences in the sample, approximately 6.7% are singletons; the top ten hold more than 2%. Source: CD4+ T cells sorted from PBMCs, taken around 5 days after the first yellow fever vaccination. Receptors were obtained from a man aged 18 to 30 who received the YFV17D yellow fever vaccine. Each CDR3 is given with its conserved first and last residue. A D gene is named only where the DNA matches it firmly. The size field is filled for only some rows; it gives once, few, many or a size class.

v_gene: TRBV6-5
j_gene: TRBJ2-2
d_gene: TRBD1
abundance: many
CDR3nt: TGTGCCAGCAGTTGGGGGACAGGGATGCCCACCGGGGAGCTGTTTTTT
CDR3aa: CASSWGTGMPTGELFF

v_gene: TRBV10-1
j_gene: TRBJ2-2
d_gene: NA
abundance: NA
CDR3nt: TGCGCCAGCAGTGAGTCGAGAGTGGGGTTTGCAGCCGGGGAGCTGTTTTTT
CDR3aa: CASSESRVGFAAGELFF

v_gene: TRBV6-6
j_gene: TRBJ2-5
d_gene: NA
abundance: few
CDR3nt: TGTGCCAGCAGCCAGCAGTGGGGCAGAGAGACCCAGTACTTC
CDR3aa: CASSQQWGRETQYF

v_gene: TRBV6-4
j_gene: TRBJ2-1
d_gene: NA
abundance: many
CDR3nt: TGTGCCAGCAGGGAGAGGACGGACTACAATGAGCAGTTCTTC
CDR3aa: CASRERTDYNEQFF

v_gene: TRBV7-2
j_gene: TRBJ2-7
d_gene: NA
abundance: many
CDR3nt: TGTGCCAGCAGCTTAGCACAGAACTACGAGCAGTACTTC
CDR3aa: CASSLAQNYEQYF

v_gene: TRBV7-2
j_gene: TRBJ2-3
d_gene: NA
abundance: many
CDR3nt: TGTGCCAGCAGCTTAGACGGAAACACAGATACGCAGTATTTT
CDR3aa: CASSLDGNTDTQYF

v_gene: TRBV12-3/TRBV12-4
j_gene: TRBJ2-5
d_gene: NA
abundance: many
CDR3nt: TGTGCCAGCAGTTTAGGACGTGGGGAGACCCAGTACTTC
CDR3aa: CASSLGRGETQYF

v_gene: TRBV4-2
j_gene: TRBJ1-5
d_gene: TRBD1
abundance: few
CDR3nt: TGTGCCAGCAGCCAGGGGACAGGGGTTCCTCAGCCCCAGCATTTT
CDR3aa: CASSQGTGVPQPQHF

v_gene: TRBV6-1
j_gene: TRBJ2-1
d_gene: TRBD1
abundance: few
CDR3nt: TGTGCCAGCAGTGACCTCGACAGGGTTATCGATGAGCAGTTCTTC
CDR3aa: CASSDLDRVIDEQFF

v_gene: TRBV20-1
j_gene: TRBJ1-5
d_gene: NA
abundance: few
CDR3nt: TGCAGTGCTAGAACCGGGGCCGAGGGCAATCAGCCCCAGCATTTT
CDR3aa: CSARTGAEGNQPQHF

v_gene: TRBV15
j_gene: TRBJ2-1
d_gene: TRBD2
abundance: few
CDR3nt: TGTGCCACCAGCAGAGATCCTTCGGGAGGGAATGAGCAGTTCTTC
CDR3aa: CATSRDPSGGNEQFF

v_gene: TRBV10-3
j_gene: TRBJ2-2
d_gene: NA
abundance: many
CDR3nt: TGTGCCATCAGTGAAGTAAGGACAACGAACACCGGGGAGCTGTTTTTT
CDR3aa: CAISEVRTTNTGELFF

v_gene: TRBV28
j_gene: TRBJ1-2
d_gene: NA
abundance: few
CDR3nt: TGTGCCAGCAGTTTACCCGGGAACTATGGCTACACCTTC
CDR3aa: CASSLPGNYGYTF

v_gene: TRBV7-3
j_gene: TRBJ2-1
d_gene: NA
abundance: many
CDR3nt: TGTGCCAGCAGCTCCCTGGGGAGCGTTTCCTACAATGAGCAGTTCTTC
CDR3aa: CASSSLGSVSYNEQFF